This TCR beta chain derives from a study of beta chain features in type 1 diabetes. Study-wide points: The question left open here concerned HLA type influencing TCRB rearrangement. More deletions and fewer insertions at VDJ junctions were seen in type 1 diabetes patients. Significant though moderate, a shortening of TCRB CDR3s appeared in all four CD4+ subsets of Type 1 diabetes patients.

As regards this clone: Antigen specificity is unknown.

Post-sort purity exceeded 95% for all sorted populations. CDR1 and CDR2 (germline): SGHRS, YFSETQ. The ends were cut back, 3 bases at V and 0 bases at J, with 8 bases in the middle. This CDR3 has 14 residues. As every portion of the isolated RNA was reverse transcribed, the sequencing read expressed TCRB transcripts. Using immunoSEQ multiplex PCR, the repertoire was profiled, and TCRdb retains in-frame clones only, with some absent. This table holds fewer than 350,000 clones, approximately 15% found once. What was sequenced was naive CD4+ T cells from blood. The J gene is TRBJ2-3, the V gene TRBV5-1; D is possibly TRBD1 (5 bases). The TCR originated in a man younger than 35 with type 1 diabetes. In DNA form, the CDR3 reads TGCGCCAGCAGCTCCCGACAGAGCACAGATACGCAGTATTTT. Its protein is CASSSRQSTDTQYF.